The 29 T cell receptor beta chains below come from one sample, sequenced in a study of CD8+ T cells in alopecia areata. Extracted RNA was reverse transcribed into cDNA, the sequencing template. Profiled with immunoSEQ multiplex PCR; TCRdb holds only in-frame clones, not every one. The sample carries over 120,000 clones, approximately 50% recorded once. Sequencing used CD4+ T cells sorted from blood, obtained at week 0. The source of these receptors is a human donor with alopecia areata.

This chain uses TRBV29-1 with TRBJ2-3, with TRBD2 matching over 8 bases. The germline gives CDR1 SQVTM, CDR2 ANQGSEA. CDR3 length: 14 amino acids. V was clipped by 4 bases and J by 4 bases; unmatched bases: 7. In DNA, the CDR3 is TGCAGCGTTGCAAGCGGGAGAAGCGCAGATACGCAGTATTTT. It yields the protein CSVASGRSADTQYF.

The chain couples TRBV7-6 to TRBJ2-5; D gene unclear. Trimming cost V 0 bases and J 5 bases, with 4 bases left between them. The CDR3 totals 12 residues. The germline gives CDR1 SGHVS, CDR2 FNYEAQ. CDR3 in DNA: TGTGCCAGCAGCTTAGCGCGGGAGACCCAGTACTTC. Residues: CASSLARETQYF.

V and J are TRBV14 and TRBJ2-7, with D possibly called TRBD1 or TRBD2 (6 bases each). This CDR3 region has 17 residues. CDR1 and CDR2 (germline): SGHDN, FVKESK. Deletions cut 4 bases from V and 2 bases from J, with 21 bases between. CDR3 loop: CASSRAGGRSLTYEQYF. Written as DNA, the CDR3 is TGTGCCAGCAGCCGAGCCGGGGGCAGGTCGCTAACCTACGAGCAGTACTTC. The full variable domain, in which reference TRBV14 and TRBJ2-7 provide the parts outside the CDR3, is EAGVTQFPSHSVIEKGQTVTLRCDPISGHDNLYWYRRVMGKEIKFLLHFVKESKQDESGMPNNRFLAERTGGTYSTLKVQPAELEDSGVYFCASSRAGGRSLTYEQYFGPGTRLTVT.

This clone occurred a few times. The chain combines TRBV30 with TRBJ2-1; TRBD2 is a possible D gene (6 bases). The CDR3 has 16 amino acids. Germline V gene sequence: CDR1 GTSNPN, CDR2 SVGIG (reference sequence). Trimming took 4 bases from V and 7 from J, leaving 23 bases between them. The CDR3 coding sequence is TGTGCCTGGACACGAGGGATAGCGGCCGTAAGGAATGAGCAGTTCTTC. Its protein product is CAWTRGIAAVRNEQFF.

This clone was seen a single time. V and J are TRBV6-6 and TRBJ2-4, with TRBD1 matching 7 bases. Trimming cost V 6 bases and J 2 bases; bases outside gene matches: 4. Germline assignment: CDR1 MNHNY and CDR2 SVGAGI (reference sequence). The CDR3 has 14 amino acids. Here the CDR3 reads CASRGDSTKNIQYF. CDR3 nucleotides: TGTGCCAGCAGGGGGGACAGCACCAAAAACATTCAGTACTTC.

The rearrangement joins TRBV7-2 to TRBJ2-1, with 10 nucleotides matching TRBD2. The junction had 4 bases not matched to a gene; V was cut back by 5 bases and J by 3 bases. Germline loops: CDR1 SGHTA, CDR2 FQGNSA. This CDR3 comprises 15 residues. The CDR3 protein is CASSPSGRSYNEQFF. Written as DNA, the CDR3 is TGTGCCAGCAGCCCTAGCGGGAGAAGCTACAATGAGCAGTTCTTC.

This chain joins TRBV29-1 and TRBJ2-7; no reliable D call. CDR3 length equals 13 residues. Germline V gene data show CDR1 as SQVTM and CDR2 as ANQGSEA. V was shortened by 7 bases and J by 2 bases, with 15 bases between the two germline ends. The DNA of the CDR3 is TGCAGCGCCCTAAGGGAAGGGACCTACGAGCAGTACTTC. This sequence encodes CSALREGTYEQYF.

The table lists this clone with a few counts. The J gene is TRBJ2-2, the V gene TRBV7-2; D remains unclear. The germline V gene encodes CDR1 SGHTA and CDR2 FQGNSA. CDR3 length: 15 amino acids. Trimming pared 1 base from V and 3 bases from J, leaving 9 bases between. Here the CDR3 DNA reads TGTGCCAGCAGCTTAGACTGGACCTACACCGGGGAGCTGTTTTTT. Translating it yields CASSLDWTYTGELFF.

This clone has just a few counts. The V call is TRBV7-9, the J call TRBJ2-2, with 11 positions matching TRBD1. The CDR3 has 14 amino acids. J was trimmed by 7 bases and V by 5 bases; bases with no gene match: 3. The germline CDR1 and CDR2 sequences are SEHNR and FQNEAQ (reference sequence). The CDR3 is CASSGTGGYGELFF. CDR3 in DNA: TGTGCCAGCAGCGGGACAGGGGGTTACGGGGAGCTGTTTTTT. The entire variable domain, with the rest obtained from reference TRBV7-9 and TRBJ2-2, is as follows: DTGVSQNPRHKITKRGQNVTFRCDPISEHNRLYWYRQTLGQGPEFLTYFQNEAQLEKSRLLSDRFSAERPKGSFSTLEIQRTEQGDSAMYLCASSGTGGYGELFFGEGSRLTVL.

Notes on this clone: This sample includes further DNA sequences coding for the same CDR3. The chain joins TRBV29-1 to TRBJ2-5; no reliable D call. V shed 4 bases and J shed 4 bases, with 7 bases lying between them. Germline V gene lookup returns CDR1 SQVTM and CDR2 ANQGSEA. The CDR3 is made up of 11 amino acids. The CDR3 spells CSVVSGETQYF. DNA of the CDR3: TGCAGCGTTGTCTCAGGAGAGACCCAGTACTTC.

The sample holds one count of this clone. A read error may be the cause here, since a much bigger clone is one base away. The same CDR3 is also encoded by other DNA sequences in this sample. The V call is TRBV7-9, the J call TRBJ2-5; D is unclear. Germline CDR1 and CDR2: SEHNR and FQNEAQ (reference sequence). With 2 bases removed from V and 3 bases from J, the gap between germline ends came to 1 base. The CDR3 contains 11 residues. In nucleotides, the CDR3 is TGTGCCAGCAGCTTAAAAGAGACCCAGTACTTC. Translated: CASSLKETQYF. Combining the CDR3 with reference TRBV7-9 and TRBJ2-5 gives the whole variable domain DTGVSQNPRHKITKRGQNVTFRCDPISEHNRLYWYRQTLGQGPEFLTYFQNEAQLEKSRLLSDRFSAERPKGSFSTLEIQRTEQGDSAMYLCASSLKETQYFGPGTRLLVL.

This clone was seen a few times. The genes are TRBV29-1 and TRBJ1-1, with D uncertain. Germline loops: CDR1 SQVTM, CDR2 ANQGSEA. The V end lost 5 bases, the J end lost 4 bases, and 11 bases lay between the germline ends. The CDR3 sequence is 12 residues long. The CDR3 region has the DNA TGCAGCGTTCGTCCATTCGGCACTGAAGCTTTCTTT. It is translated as CSVRPFGTEAFF.

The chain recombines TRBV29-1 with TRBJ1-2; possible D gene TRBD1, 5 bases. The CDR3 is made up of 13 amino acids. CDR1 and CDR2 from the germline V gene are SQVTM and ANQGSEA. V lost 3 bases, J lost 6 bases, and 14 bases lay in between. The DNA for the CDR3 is TGCAGCGTTGAGATTGTACCCAGGGATGGCTACACCTTC. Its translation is CSVEIVPRDGYTF.

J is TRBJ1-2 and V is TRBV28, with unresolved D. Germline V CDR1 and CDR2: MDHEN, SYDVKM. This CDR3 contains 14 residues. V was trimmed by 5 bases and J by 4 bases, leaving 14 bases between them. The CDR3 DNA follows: TGTGCCAGCAGTGGGCAGACTTCTAGCTATGGCTACACCTTC. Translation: CASSGQTSSYGYTF.

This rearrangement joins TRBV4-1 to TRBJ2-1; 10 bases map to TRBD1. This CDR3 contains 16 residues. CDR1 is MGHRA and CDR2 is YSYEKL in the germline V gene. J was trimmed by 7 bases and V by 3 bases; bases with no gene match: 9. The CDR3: CASSQVGQGEGNEQFF. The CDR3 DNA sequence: TGCGCCAGCAGCCAGGTTGGACAGGGGGAAGGGAATGAGCAGTTCTTC.

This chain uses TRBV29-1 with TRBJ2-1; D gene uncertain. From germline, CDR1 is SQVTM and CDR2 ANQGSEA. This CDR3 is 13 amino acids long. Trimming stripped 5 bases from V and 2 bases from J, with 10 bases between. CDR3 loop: CSVPAGTYNEQFF. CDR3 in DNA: TGCAGCGTTCCCGCAGGCACCTACAATGAGCAGTTCTTC.

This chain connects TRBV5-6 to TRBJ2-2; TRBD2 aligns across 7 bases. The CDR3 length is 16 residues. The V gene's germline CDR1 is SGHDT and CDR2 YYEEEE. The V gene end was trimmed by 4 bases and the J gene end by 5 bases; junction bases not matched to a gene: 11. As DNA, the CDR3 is TGTGCCAGCAGCATTCGGGGCGGGAGTACGACCGGGGAGCTGTTTTTT. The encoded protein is CASSIRGGSTTGELFF. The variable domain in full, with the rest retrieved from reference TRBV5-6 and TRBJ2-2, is DAGVTQSPTHLIKTRGQQVTLRCSPKSGHDTVSWYQQALGQGPQFIFQYYEEEERQRGNFPDRFSGHQFPNYSSELNVNALLLGDSALYLCASSIRGGSTTGELFFGEGSRLTVL.

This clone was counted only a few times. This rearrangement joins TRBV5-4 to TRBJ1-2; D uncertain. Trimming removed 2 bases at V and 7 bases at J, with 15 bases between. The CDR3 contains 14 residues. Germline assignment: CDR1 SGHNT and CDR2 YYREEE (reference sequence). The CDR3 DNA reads TGTGCCAGCAGCTTCTCGAATTTGGTATCTGGCTACACCTTC. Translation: CASSFSNLVSGYTF.

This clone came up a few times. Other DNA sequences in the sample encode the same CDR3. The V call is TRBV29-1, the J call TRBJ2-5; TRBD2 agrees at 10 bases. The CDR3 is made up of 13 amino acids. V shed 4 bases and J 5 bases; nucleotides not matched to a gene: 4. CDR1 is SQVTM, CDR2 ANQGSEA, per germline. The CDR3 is CSVASGRVETQYF. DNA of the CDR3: TGCAGCGTTGCGAGCGGGAGGGTGGAGACCCAGTACTTC.

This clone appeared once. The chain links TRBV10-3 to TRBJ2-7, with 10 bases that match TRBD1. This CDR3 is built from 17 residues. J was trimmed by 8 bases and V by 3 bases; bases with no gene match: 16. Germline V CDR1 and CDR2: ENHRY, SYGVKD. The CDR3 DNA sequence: TGTGCCATCAGTGAAAGAGCTATGACAGGGGGCGGGAGTAAGCAGTACTTC. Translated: CAISERAMTGGGSKQYF.

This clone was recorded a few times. CDR3 loop: CSVAFGASSYEQYF. DNA for the CDR3: TGCAGCGTGGCCTTTGGGGCGAGCTCCTACGAGCAGTACTTC. The V call is TRBV29-1, the J call TRBJ2-7; tentative D call: TRBD1 (5 bases). The CDR3 loop spans 14 amino acids. V was pared by 6 bases and J by 0 bases, with 15 bases between. Germline CDR1 and CDR2: SQVTM and ANQGSEA.

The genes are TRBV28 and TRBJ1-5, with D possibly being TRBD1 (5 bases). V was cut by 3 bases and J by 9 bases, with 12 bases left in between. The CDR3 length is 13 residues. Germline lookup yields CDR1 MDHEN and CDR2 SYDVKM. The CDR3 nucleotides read TGTGCCAGCAGTTTCGGGGCCGCGGGGCCCCAGCATTTT. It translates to CASSFGAAGPQHF.

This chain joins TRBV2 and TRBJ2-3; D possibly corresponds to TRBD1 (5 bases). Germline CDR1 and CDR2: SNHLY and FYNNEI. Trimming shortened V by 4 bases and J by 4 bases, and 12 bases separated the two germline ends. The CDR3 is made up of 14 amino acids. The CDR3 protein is CASSVDGHPDTQYF. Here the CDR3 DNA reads TGTGCCAGCAGTGTTGACGGACACCCAGATACGCAGTATTTT.

The CDR3 nucleotides read TGTGCCAGCAGTCGCGGAACAGTGAACACCGGGGAGCTGTTTTTT. Protein sequence: CASSRGTVNTGELFF. This chain connects TRBV7-9 to TRBJ2-2; D is uncertain. The germline gives CDR1 SEHNR, CDR2 FQNEAQ (reference sequence). V lost 6 bases and J lost 1, with 12 bases in between. The CDR3 is 15 residues long.

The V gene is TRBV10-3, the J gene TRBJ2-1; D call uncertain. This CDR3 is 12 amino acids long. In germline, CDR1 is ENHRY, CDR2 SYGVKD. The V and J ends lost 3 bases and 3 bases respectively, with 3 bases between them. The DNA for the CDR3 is TGTGCCATCAGTGACAGCTACAATGAGCAGTTCTTC. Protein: CAISDSYNEQFF.

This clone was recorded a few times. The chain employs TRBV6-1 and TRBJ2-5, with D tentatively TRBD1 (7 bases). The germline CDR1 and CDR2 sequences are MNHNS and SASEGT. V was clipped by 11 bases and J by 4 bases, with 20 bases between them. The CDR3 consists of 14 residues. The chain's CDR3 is CAGGAGTARETQYF. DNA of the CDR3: TGTGCCGGCGGGGCCGGGACAGCAAGAGAGACCCAGTACTTC.

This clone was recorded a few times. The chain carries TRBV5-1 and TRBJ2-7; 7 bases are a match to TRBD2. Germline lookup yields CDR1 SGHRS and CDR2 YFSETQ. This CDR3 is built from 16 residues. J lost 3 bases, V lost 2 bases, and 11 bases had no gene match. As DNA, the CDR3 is TGCGCCAGCAGCTTAAAACACGTGGGACTAAACTACGAGCAGTACTTC. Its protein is CASSLKHVGLNYEQYF.

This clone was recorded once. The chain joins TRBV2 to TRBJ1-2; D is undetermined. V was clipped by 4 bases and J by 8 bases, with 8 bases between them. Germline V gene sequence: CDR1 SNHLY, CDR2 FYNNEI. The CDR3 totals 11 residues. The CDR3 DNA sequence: TGTGCCAGCAGTGTCTTGGTGGGCTACACCTTC. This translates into CASSVLVGYTF.

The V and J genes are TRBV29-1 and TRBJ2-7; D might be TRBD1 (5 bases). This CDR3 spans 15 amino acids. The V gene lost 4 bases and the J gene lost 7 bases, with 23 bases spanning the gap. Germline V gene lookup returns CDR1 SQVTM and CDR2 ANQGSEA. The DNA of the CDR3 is TGCAGCGTTGCGCGTAGTTCAGGGATGGGTTGGGAGCAGTACTTC. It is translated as CSVARSSGMGWEQYF.